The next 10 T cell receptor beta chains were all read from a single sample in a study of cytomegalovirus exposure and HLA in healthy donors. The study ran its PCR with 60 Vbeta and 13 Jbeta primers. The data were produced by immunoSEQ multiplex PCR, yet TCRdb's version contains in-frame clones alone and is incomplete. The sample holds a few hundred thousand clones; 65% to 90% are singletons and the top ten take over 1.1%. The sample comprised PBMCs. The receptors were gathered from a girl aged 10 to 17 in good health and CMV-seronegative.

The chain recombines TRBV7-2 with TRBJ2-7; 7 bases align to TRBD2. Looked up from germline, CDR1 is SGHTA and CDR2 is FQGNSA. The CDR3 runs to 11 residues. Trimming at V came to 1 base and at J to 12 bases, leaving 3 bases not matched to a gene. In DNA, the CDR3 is TGTGCCAGCAGCTTAGTCGGGAGGCCGTACTTC. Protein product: CASSLVGRPYF.

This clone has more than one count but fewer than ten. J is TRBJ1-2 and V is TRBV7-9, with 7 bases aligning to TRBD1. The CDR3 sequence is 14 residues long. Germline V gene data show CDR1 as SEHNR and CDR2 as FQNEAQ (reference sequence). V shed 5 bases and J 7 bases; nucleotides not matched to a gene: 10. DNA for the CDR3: TGTGCCAGCAGCCCCGGGACAGCCATGTCTGGCTACACCTTC. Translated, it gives CASSPGTAMSGYTF.

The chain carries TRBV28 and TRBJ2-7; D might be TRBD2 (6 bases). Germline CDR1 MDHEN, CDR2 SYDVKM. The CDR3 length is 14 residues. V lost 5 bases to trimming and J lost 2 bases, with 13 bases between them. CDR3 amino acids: CASSALGSAYEQYF. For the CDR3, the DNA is TGTGCCAGCAGTGCTCTCGGGAGCGCCTACGAGCAGTACTTC.

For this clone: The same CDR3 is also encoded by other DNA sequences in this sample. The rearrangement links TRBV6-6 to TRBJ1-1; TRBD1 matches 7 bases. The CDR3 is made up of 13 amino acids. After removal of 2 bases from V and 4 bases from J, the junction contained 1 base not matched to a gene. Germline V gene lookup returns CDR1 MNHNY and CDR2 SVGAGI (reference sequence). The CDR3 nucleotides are TGTGCCAGCAGTTACCAGGGGGGCACTGAAGCTTTCTTT. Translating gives CASSYQGGTEAFF.

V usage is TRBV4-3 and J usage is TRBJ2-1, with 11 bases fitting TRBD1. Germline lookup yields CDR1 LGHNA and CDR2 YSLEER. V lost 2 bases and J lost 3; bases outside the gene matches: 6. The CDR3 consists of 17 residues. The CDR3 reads CASSQSMGTGGYNEQFF. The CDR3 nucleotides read TGCGCCAGCAGCCAATCGATGGGGACAGGGGGCTACAATGAGCAGTTCTTC.

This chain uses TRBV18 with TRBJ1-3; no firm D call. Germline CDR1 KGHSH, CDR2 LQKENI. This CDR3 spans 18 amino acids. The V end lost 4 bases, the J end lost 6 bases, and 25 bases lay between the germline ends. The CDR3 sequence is CASSLTGAGSGRENTIYF. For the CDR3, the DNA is TGTGCCAGCTCACTAACCGGAGCGGGGTCAGGCCGCGAAAACACCATATATTTT.

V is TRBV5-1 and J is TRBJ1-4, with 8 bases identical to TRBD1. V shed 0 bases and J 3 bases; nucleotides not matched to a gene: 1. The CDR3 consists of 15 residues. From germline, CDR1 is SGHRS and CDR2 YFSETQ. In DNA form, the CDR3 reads TGCGCCAGCAGCTTGGGGGACAGGTCTAATGAAAAACTGTTTTTT. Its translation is CASSLGDRSNEKLFF.

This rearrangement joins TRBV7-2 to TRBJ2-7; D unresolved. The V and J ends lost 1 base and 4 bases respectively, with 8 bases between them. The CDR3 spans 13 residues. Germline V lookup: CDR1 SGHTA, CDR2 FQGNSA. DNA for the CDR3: TGTGCCAGCAGCTTAGAACAGTTATACGAGCAGTACTTC. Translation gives CASSLEQLYEQYF.

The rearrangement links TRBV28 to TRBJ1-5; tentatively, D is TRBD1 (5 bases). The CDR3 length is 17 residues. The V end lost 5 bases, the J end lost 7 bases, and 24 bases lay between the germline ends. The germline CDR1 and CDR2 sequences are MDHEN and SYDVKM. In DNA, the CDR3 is TGTGCCAGCAGTCCAGAGGGGACCTTCGGGGGAAGACAGCCCCAGCATTTT. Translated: CASSPEGTFGGRQPQHF.

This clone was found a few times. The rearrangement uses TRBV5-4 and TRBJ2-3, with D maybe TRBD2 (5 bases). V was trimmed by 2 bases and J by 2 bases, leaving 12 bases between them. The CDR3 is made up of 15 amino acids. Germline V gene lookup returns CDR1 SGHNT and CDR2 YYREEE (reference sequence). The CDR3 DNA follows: TGTGCCAGCAGCTTAAAGTTGGGAGACACAGATACGCAGTATTTT. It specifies CASSLKLGDTDTQYF. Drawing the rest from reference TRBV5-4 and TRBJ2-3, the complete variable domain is ETGVTQSPTHLIKTRGQQVTLRCSSQSGHNTVSWYQQALGQGPQFIFQYYREEENGRGNFPPRFSGLQFPNYSSELNVNALELDDSALYLCASSLKLGDTDTQYFGPGTRLTVL.